This TCR beta chain was captured by sequencing in a study of cytomegalovirus exposure and HLA in healthy donors. Vbeta (60) and Jbeta (13) primers were used in the PCR. Sequenced by immunoSEQ multiplex PCR; TCRdb stores in-frame clones only, minus some. The sample table includes more than 200,000 clones. This clonotype was obtained from a woman aged 25 to 39 in good health and CMV-seropositive. The specimen was PBMCs.

CDR3 in DNA: TGTGCCAGCAGCTCCCCGACAGTGCCCTCCTACAATGAGCAGTTCTTC. This gives the protein CASSSPTVPSYNEQFF. V gene TRBV2 combines with J gene TRBJ2-1; a weak D match, TRBD1 (5 bases). The V end lost 6 bases, the J end lost 0 bases, and 15 bases lay between the germline ends. In germline, CDR1 is SNHLY, CDR2 FYNNEI. The CDR3 totals 16 residues.